This passage covers 5 T cell receptor beta chains from one sample sequenced in a study of shared clonotypes between healthy human individuals. Some clones are missing from TCRdb's copy, which holds only in-frame ones; the method was immunoSEQ multiplex PCR. The data hold under 1,900,000 clones, with approximately 98.5% observed a single time. The sample comprised naive CD4+ T cells sorted from blood. Subset described: CD45RA+ positively selected. The receptors stem from a young man in good health.

V and J are TRBV20-1 and TRBJ2-1; D gene unclear. Trimming shortened V by 4 bases and J by 8 bases, and 9 bases separated the two germline ends. Germline V gene data show CDR1 as DFQATT and CDR2 as SNEGSKA (reference sequence). The CDR3 totals 11 residues. The CDR3 DNA reads as TGCAGTGCTACTGTGGCGGATGAGCAGTTCTTC. Its protein product is CSATVADEQFF.

V is TRBV10-3 and J is TRBJ2-7, with 8 positions matching TRBD2. The CDR3 length is 14 residues. Germline CDR1 reads ENHRY; CDR2 reads SYGVKD. V lost 3 bases to trimming and J lost 2 bases; unmatched junction nucleotides: 3. CDR3 loop: CAISDERGTYEQYF. The CDR3 DNA reads TGTGCCATCAGTGACGAGCGGGGGACCTACGAGCAGTACTTC.

The CDR3 is CASSFPVHQQPQHF. The CDR3 DNA reads as TGTGCCAGCAGTTTTCCAGTCCACCAACAGCCCCAGCATTTT. This chain links TRBV28 with TRBJ1-5; D not resolved. V was clipped by 3 bases and J by 7 bases, with 13 bases between them. Germline assignment: CDR1 MDHEN and CDR2 SYDVKM. This CDR3 has 14 amino acids.

The CDR3 protein is CASSQDYPILSYNEQFF. DNA for the CDR3: TGTGCCAGCAGCCAAGATTATCCCATTCTCTCCTACAATGAGCAGTTCTTC. The gene calls are TRBV14 and TRBJ2-1; D not certain. Trimming took 0 bases from V and 0 from J, leaving 12 bases between them. The CDR3 extends over 17 amino acids. CDR1 and CDR2 (germline): SGHDN, FVKESK.

Turning to this clone: This specimen includes other DNA sequences encoding the same CDR3. The CDR3 DNA reads as TGCGCCAGCAGCTTGAGTTTAAACACTGAAGCTTTCTTT. Translated, it gives CASSLSLNTEAFF. The rearrangement links TRBV5-1 to TRBJ1-1; D gene ambiguous. V gave up 1 base and J gave up 2 bases, with 6 bases separating them. The CDR3 is made up of 13 amino acids. Germline values: CDR1 SGHRS, CDR2 YFSETQ.